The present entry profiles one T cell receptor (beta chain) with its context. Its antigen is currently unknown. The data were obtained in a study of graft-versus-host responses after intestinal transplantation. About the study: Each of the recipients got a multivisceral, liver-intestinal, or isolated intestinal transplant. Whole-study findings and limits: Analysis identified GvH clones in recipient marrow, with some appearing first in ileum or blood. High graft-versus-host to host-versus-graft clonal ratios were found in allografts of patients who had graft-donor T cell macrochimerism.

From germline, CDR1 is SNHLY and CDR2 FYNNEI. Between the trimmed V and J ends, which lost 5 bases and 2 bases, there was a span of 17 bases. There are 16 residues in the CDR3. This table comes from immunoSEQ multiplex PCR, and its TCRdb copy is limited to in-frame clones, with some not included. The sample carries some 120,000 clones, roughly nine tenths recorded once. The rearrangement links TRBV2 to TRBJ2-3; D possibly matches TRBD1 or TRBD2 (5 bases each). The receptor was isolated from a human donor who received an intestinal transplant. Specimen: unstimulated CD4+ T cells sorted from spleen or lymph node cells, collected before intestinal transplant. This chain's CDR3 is CASSNQGRGPTDTQYF. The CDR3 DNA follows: TGTGCCAGCAGTAATCAAGGTCGGGGCCCCACAGATACGCAGTATTTT.